This T cell receptor beta chain originates from a study of blood T cell repertoires in COVID-19. The wider study: Acute and convalescent COVID-19 samples came from the United States, Italy and Spain. PBMCs, B-cell-depleted T cells, or T cells were the source of the cDNA or gDNA that made up the material.

Trimming left V 1 base short and J 4 bases short, with 7 bases between. Per germline, CDR1 SGHDN and CDR2 FVKESK. This CDR3 has 13 amino acids. Only one count was recorded for this clone. In the authors' methods: Reference gene primer amplification yielded estimated nucleated cell counts. Clones were read by immunoSEQ multiplex PCR, and TCRdb kept only the in-frame ones, dropping some. V, J and clone size reflect that table, while D and trimming were determined from the DNA. Counted here are roughly 130,000 clones, roughly 85% occurring once; the ten biggest clones make up about 3.6%. This chain links TRBV14 with TRBJ1-2; D unresolved. Sample: peripheral blood. The receptor comes from a man between 60 and 75 years old with acute or convalescent COVID-19. CDR3 coding DNA: TGTGCCAGCAGCCAAGGAACATCCTATGGCTACACCTTC. As protein: CASSQGTSYGYTF.